This T cell receptor (beta chain) came from a study of T cells in Graves' hyperthyroidism and ophthalmopathy (dated by TCRdb to the late 2010s). For the study in its entirety: TCR V-J signatures able to tell the groups apart were searched for in a discovery cohort of about a hundred patients, of whom 43 had Graves' ophthalmopathy and around 57 had stable Graves' hyperthyroidism. An independent validation cohort of fewer than 20 hyperthyroidism patients and approximately 16 patients who later progressed to ophthalmopathy tested prospective prediction of ophthalmopathy. The 100 discovery patients were divided at random into training and test sets in a 7:3 ratio. The study also compared thyroid tissue and blood T-cell repertoires from about 6 Graves' hyperthyroidism patients. Following sampling, methimazole starting at 30 mg daily was given to hyperthyroidism patients, and high-dose intravenous methylprednisolone was given to ophthalmopathy patients. The paper describes TCR Vbeta CDR3 sequencing of more than 120 peripheral blood samples, made up of approximately 40 ophthalmopathy patients, around 73 hyperthyroidism patients and about 17 progressor patients.

The TCR beta CDR3 regions were amplified from the RNA transcripts. A first-round RT-PCR of the TCR CDR3 used the HTBI primer set with the Qiagen OneStep RT-PCR kit. A second multiplex PCR round built the libraries, followed by size selection and purification. Sequencing of the libraries was done on an Illumina HiSeq2000 using paired-end 100 bp reads. The authors processed their data as follows. Raw data were processed with SOAPnuke, discarding reads with adapters, uncalled bases, mean Phred below 15, or no exact constant-primer or identifier match. High-quality paired reads were merged using COPE v1.2.5, and each unique nucleotide sequence was defined as a clonotype. Clonotypes were aligned to IMGT TRBV, TRBD and TRBJ reference segments using MiTCR v1.1. The analysis included only V-J combinations with a frequency above 0.0001, which together covered 99% to 99.2% of the repertoires. A TCS score was defined as the ratio of F50 (clonal expansion) to E x V (chaos), with BLOSUM62-based TCRdist applied between CDR3 peptides within each V-J. Welch's t-statistics and random forest reduced around 550 V-J features to about 12, which were used in a naive Bayes classifier (R e1071). The similarity between thyroid and blood repertoires was quantified using the Morisita-Horn index. The public sequencing data were trimmed at Q25 with fastp and processed into clonotypes with MiXCR by TCRdb, which kept only in-frame beta chains. Under each unique CDR3 protein, matching rows form one entry showing the most common genes and DNA. The V and J calls reflect TCRdb's pipeline rather than the authors' work. Within this sample are 480,000 or so distinct CDR3 sequences, with roughly 45% of them counted one time only. The ten largest account for about two fifths of the sample.

The CDR1 and CDR2 encoded by the germline V gene are KGHDR and SFDVKD. From V the trimming removes 3 bases and from J it removes 5 bases, while the gene matches leave 6 bases of the junction unaccounted for. There are 17 amino acids in the CDR3, from cysteine to phenylalanine inclusive. Only the CDR3 part of the read is kept: 51 bases, read in frame from the first base. This clonotype was counted ten times or more. Its antigen is not yet known. No qualities accompany the bases; no much larger clone lies one base away. On the study overall, not on this receptor specifically: Most expanded thyroid clonotypes (frequency above 0.001) were also found in blood, which suggests that blood repertoires may mirror thyroid immune responses. Sample size was not statistically predetermined, and blinding of investigators to group allocation was not performed. In validation, progression to ophthalmopathy was predicted by the model with approximately 67% sensitivity and roughly 72% specificity, a median of approximately 7.1 months before onset. A model built on a 13 V-J signature distinguished ophthalmopathy from stable hyperthyroidism, reaching about 89% sensitivity and 81.08% specificity in cross-validation and 80%/75% in testing.

Exclusion was applied to patients with uncontrolled infections, other autoimmune diseases, pregnancy or lactation. Diagnoses were based on clinical symptoms, serum thyroxine and TRAb, thyroid ultrasound and orbital computed tomography. Trizol reagent was used to extract total RNA, and RNA quality was then checked on an Agilent 2100 Bioanalyzer. Sequencing used peripheral blood or thyroid tissue (not recorded which). The clonotype was recovered from an adult woman with Graves' disease, either hyperthyroidism or ophthalmopathy (not recorded which). The V and J genes are TRBV24-1 and TRBJ2-7, with 16 bases in between that match TRBD2. The DNA sequence is given as TGTGCCACCAGTGATGTCGGGACTAGCGGGAGGGCGGACGAGCAGTACTTC. This translates into CATSDVGTSGRADEQYF.